These 4 T cell receptor beta chains share one sample of origin, sequenced in a study of CD8 T cells in acute hepatitis C reinfection. The sample's time point: naive CD8 control sorted from an acute-time-point sample. Data came from immunoSEQ multiplex PCR; TCRdb stores just in-frame clones and leaves some out. The sample consists of 35,000 to 40,000 clones, around nine tenths of them appearing once. The specimen was naive CD8+ T cells from PBMCs. The receptors derive from a young man with chronic hepatitis C.

The chain links TRBV19 to TRBJ2-5; possible D gene TRBD2, 5 bases. The ends were cut back, 1 base at V and 5 bases at J, with 14 bases in the middle. Germline lookup yields CDR1 LNHDA and CDR2 SQIVND (reference sequence). There are 15 residues in the CDR3. CDR3 loop: CASSIVFREGETQYF. The CDR3 coding sequence is TGTGCCAGTAGTATAGTATTCCGGGAAGGTGAGACCCAGTACTTC.

A note on this clone: At one end, the junction sequence differs from germline, possibly due to a read error. The chain carries TRBV7-1 and TRBJ1-4; 7 bases are a match to TRBD1. TRBV7-1 is sorted into the ORF group, with uncertain function. The CDR3 runs to 15 residues. The chain's CDR3 is CTSSTRTGPNEKLFF. The CDR3 region has the DNA TGTACCAGCAGCACCAGGACAGGTCCCAATGAAAAACTGTTTTTT.

This clone was found once. The rearrangement links TRBV19 to TRBJ2-7; D may match TRBD1 or TRBD2 (6 bases each). V lost 1 base and J lost 6, with 28 bases in between. The CDR3 is 19 residues long. Per germline, CDR1 LNHDA and CDR2 SQIVND (reference sequence). The CDR3 loop reads CASSIAEGQPSYGASEQYF. For the CDR3, the DNA is TGTGCCAGTAGTATAGCGGAGGGACAACCGAGCTACGGGGCCTCCGAGCAGTACTTC.

The chain couples TRBV5-8 to TRBJ1-1; 7 bases align to TRBD1. The germline gives CDR1 SGHTS, CDR2 YDEGEE. CDR3 size: 13 residues. J was trimmed by 7 bases and V by 0 bases; bases with no gene match: 3. CDR3 sequence reads: CASSLGQGIEAFF. CDR3 nucleotides: TGTGCCAGCAGCTTGGGACAGGGTATTGAAGCTTTCTTT.